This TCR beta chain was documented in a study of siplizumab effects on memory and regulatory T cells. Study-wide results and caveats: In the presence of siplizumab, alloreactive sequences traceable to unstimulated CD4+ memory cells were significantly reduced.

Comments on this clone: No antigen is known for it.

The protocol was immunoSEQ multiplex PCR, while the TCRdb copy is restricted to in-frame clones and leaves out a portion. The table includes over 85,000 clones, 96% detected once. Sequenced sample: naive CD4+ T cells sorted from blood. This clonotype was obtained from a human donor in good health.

The CDR3 reads CASSLVVGYNSPLHF. The CDR3 DNA follows: TGCGCCAGCAGCTTGGTTGTCGGCTATAATTCACCCCTCCACTTT. V and J are TRBV5-1 and TRBJ1-6; no definite D call. Trimming took off 0 bases at V and 3 bases at J, with 7 bases between the two ends. The CDR3 contains 15 residues. Germline-derived CDR1 and CDR2 are SGHRS and YFSETQ.